This paragraph covers one TCR beta chain sequence. Its specificity is unknown. The CDR3 consists of 14 residues. Germline CDR1 reads MDHEN; CDR2 reads SYDVKM. V lost 1 base and J lost 5, with 9 bases in between. This sample is drawn from a study of cytomegalovirus exposure and HLA in healthy donors. Study findings and constraints: A classifier reportedly called cytomegalovirus status with high sensitivity and specificity.

13 Jbeta primers and 60 Vbeta primers were used for the PCR. The repertoire was sequenced with immunoSEQ multiplex PCR; TCRdb's copy has only in-frame clones and lacks some. The repertoire has 100,000 or so clones, 79% of them found once; the top ten carry around 3%. This clonotype was sampled from a woman aged 40-49 years in good health and CMV-seronegative. The chain uses TRBV28 and TRBJ1-5; the D is unclear. The sample was PBMCs. The CDR3 DNA is TGTGCCAGCAGTTTATACGGTTTTGATCAGCCCCAGCATTTT. Translation gives CASSLYGFDQPQHF.